One sample yielded the 20 T cell receptor beta chains listed below, sequenced in a study of post-analysis software for immune sequencing data. Their specific antigens are unknown. cDNA libraries for TCR beta contained unique molecular identifiers. One entry per CDR3 protein results from TCRdb running MiXCR on the PCR reads. The repertoire includes around 180,000 distinct CDR3 sequences, approximately 30% of them detected once, and about 1.6% sits in the top ten. General study results and limits: Roughly 5 TRBV segments occurring more often in patients than controls included TRBV5-6, TRBV5-1 and TRBV20-1.

Sequencing used blood. The receptors were sampled from a girl aged 5-17 years with multiple sclerosis.

This clonotype occurred many times. This chain joins TRBV6-2 or TRBV6-3 and TRBJ2-7; D is possibly TRBD1 or TRBD2 (5 bases each). CDR3 length: 15 amino acids. The V gene's germline CDR1 is MNHEY and CDR2 SVGEGT. V was shortened by 10 bases and J by 5 bases, with 24 bases between the two germline ends. The CDR3 protein is CATTAPPGARHEQYF. For the CDR3, the DNA is TGTGCCACTACCGCTCCACCCGGGGCGCGACACGAGCAGTACTTC.

In the case of this clonotype: It is likely a read error, because the conserved phenylalanine at the end of the CDR3 is missing. The chain joins TRBV29-1 to TRBJ1-6, with TRBD1 identical over 7 bases. This CDR3 is built from 13 residues. Germline-derived CDR1 and CDR2 are SQVTM and ANQGSEA. The trim removed 7 bases at V and 8 bases at J, leaving 8 bases unmatched. The CDR3, as DNA: TGCAGCGCTGCGACAGGGAGTGATTCACCCCTCCACTGT. Protein product: CSAATGSDSPLHC.

Ten or more counts support this clonotype. J is TRBJ2-1 and V is TRBV11-2; 7 positions match TRBD2. The CDR3 is 15 residues long. After removal of 8 bases from V and 8 bases from J, the junction contained 15 bases not matched to a gene. The germline gives CDR1 SGHAT, CDR2 FQNNGV. Here the CDR3 reads CASRITGGYDHEQFF. Here the CDR3 DNA reads TGTGCCAGCCGAATCACGGGAGGATATGATCATGAGCAGTTCTTC.

Turning to this clonotype: A read error is possible here, since a much larger clone lies one base away. The chain uses TRBV6-6 and TRBJ2-4; D ambiguous. The DNA end is more similar to TRBJ2-7, so the J call may be wrong. CDR1 is MNHNY and CDR2 is SVGAGI in the germline V gene (reference sequence). CDR3 size: 14 residues. This CDR3 reads CASSYSTRNNEQYF. The CDR3 nucleotides read TGTGCCAGCAGTTACTCGACTCGCAACAACGAGCAGTACTTC.

The chain employs TRBV28 and TRBJ2-6; 10 positions agree with TRBD1. Germline CDR1 MDHEN, CDR2 SYDVKM. The V gene end was trimmed by 3 bases and the J gene end by 1 base; junction bases not matched to a gene: 3. This CDR3 contains 17 residues. CDR3 loop: CASSFGDRGSGANVLTF. As DNA, the CDR3 is TGTGCCAGCAGTTTTGGGGACAGGGGTTCTGGGGCCAACGTCCTGACTTTC.

The chain is built from TRBV19 and TRBJ2-1, with 11 bases that match TRBD2. This CDR3 is built from 18 residues. The junction had 14 bases not matched to a gene; V was cut back by 2 bases and J by 8 bases. In germline, CDR1 is LNHDA, CDR2 SQIVND (reference sequence). The CDR3 reads CASSIRSSGRAGGYEQFF. The DNA for the CDR3 is TGTGCCAGTAGTATACGGAGTAGCGGGAGGGCCGGTGGGTATGAGCAGTTCTTC.

The chain recombines TRBV10-3 with TRBJ2-5, with a weak D call TRBD1 (5 bases). CDR3 length equals 14 residues. With 1 base removed from V and 5 bases from J, the gap between germline ends came to 11 bases. Germline V gives CDR1 ENHRY, CDR2 SYGVKD. The CDR3 reads CAISEYEGVETQYF. Here the CDR3 DNA reads TGTGCCATCAGTGAGTACGAAGGGGTGGAGACCCAGTACTTC.

At least ten counts were recorded for this clonotype. The chain couples TRBV20-1 to TRBJ2-5; D may be TRBD1 or TRBD2 (6 bases each). Trimming removed 5 bases at V and 4 bases at J, with 17 bases between. This CDR3 spans 14 amino acids. Germline V gene sequence: CDR1 DFQATT, CDR2 SNEGSKA (reference sequence). The CDR3 DNA is TGCAGTGCTGGAGGGGGGACACAGGGAGAGACCCAGTACTTC. Translated: CSAGGGTQGETQYF.

This rearrangement joins TRBV15 to TRBJ2-3, with D hard to call. This CDR3 has 14 amino acids. The germline gives CDR1 LNHNV, CDR2 YYDKDF (reference sequence). The ends were cut back, 3 bases at V and 3 bases at J, with 10 bases in the middle. CDR3 nucleotide sequence: TGTGCCACCAGCAGTTCTCCTCTGACAGATACGCAGTATTTT. This gives the protein CATSSSPLTDTQYF.

J is TRBJ1-2 and V is TRBV7-2; TRBD1 agrees at 7 bases. The CDR3 is 15 amino acids. The germline gives CDR1 SGHTA, CDR2 FQGNSA. V lost 5 bases and J lost 5; bases outside the gene matches: 11. DNA for the CDR3: TGTGCCAGCAGCCCCACAACAGGGGCAGGGTATGGCTACACCTTC. It codes for CASSPTTGAGYGYTF. Full variable domain (remainder filled in from reference TRBV7-2 and TRBJ1-2): GAGVSQSPSNKVTEKGKDVELRCDPISGHTALYWYRQSLGQGLEFLIYFQGNSAPDKSGLPSDRFSAERTGGSVSTLTIQRTQQEDSAVYLCASSPTTGAGYGYTFGSGTRLTVV.

As to this clonotype: This may come from a read error, since a much larger clone is one base off. The chain couples TRBV12-3 or TRBV12-4 to TRBJ2-1; 9 bases line up with TRBD2. The J call is in doubt because the DNA end fits TRBJ2-7 better. The CDR3 is made up of 15 amino acids. CDR3 coding DNA: TGTGCCAGCAGTTTAGGTAGCGGGAGTCACAATGAGCAGTACTTC. It codes for CASSLGSGSHNEQYF.

This clonotype was detected a few times. The genes are TRBV27 and TRBJ2-4; D is unclear. Trimming removed 6 bases at V and 2 bases at J, with 8 bases between. CDR1 and CDR2 (germline): MNHEY, SMNVEV (reference sequence). This CDR3 is 13 amino acids long. The CDR3 reads CASSYSSKNIQYF. As DNA, the CDR3 is TGTGCCAGCAGCTATTCATCCAAAAACATTCAGTACTTC.

The sample holds many counts of this clonotype. The gene calls are TRBV5-1 and TRBJ2-7; possible D gene TRBD2, 5 bases. CDR3 length equals 15 residues. Germline CDR1 is SGHRS and CDR2 is YFSETQ. Trimming took off 0 bases at V and 2 bases at J, with 12 bases between the two ends. CDR3 in amino acids: CASSLERVQTYEQYF. The CDR3 DNA is TGCGCCAGCAGCTTGGAGAGGGTCCAAACCTACGAGCAGTACTTC.

This chain links TRBV12-3 or TRBV12-4 with TRBJ2-7; 12 bases fit TRBD2. This CDR3 is built from 14 residues. V lost 5 bases to trimming and J lost 7 bases; unmatched junction nucleotides: 6. CDR3: CASSRTSGKGEQYF. CDR3 DNA sequence: TGTGCCAGCAGTCGGACTAGCGGGAAGGGTGAGCAGTACTTC.

On this clonotype: A much larger clonotype is one base distant, so this may be a read error. The rearrangement joins TRBV9 to TRBJ2-3; D unclear. The germline V and J ends were trimmed by 2 bases and 5 bases, with 12 bases remaining between them. The CDR3 is made up of 14 amino acids. Per the germline V gene, CDR1 is SGDLS and CDR2 is YYNGEE. CDR3 nucleotides: TGTGCCAGCAGCGTTGGAGAGAGAGGAGATACGCAGTATTTT. Translating it yields CASSVGERGDTQYF.

This clonotype was counted ten times or more. J is TRBJ1-2 and V is TRBV20-1; possibly TRBD1 for D (5 bases). Germline V lookup: CDR1 DFQATT, CDR2 SNEGSKA (reference sequence). This CDR3 has 13 amino acids. With 5 bases removed from V and 4 bases from J, the gap between germline ends came to 14 bases. CDR3 loop: CSARWGDRYGYTF. CDR3 sequence (DNA): TGCAGTGCTCGATGGGGGGACCGCTATGGCTACACCTTC.

V and J are TRBV12-3 or TRBV12-4 and TRBJ2-1, with TRBD1 identical over 8 bases. The CDR3 consists of 15 residues. The V segment lost 4 bases and the J segment 7 bases; nucleotides outside the gene matches: 9. The CDR3 is CASSSNRGWGNEQFF. The CDR3 DNA is TGTGCCAGCAGTTCCAACAGGGGGTGGGGAAATGAGCAGTTCTTC.

J is TRBJ2-1 and V is TRBV20-1, with D possibly being TRBD1 (6 bases). The CDR3 is made up of 15 amino acids. From germline, CDR1 is DFQATT and CDR2 SNEGSKA (reference sequence). V lost 6 bases and J lost 10, with 25 bases in between. CDR3 protein: CSASWGRGSDREQFF. For the CDR3, the DNA is TGCAGTGCGAGTTGGGGGCGCGGATCAGACAGGGAGCAGTTCTTC.

V and J are TRBV30 and TRBJ2-1, with D perhaps TRBD2 (7 bases). This CDR3 spans 14 amino acids. Germline V gives CDR1 GTSNPN, CDR2 SVGIG (reference sequence). Trimming left V 1 base short and J 5 bases short, with 12 bases between. CDR3 bases: TGTGCCTGGAGTGGTGGGAGGGGGGACAATGAGCAGTTCTTC. Translated: CAWSGGRGDNEQFF.

This clonotype was recorded at least ten times. V and J are TRBV6-5 and TRBJ2-5, with 8 nucleotides matching TRBD2. V shed 6 bases and J 5 bases; nucleotides not matched to a gene: 2. The CDR3 has 12 amino acids. From germline, CDR1 is MNHEY and CDR2 SVGAGI. CDR3 sequence (DNA): TGTGCCAGCAGACGGACTAGCGAGACCCAGTACTTC. It translates to CASRRTSETQYF.